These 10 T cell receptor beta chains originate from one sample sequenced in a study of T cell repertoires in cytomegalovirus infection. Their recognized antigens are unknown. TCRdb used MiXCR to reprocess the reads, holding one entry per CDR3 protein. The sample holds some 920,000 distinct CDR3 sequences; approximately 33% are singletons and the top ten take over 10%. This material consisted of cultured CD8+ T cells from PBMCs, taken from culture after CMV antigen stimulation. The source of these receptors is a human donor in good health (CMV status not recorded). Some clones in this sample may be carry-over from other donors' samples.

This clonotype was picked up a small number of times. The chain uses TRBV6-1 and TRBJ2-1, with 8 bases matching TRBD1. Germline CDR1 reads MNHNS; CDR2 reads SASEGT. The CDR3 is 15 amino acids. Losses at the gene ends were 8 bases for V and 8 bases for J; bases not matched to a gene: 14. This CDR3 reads CASARGQAEGDEQFF. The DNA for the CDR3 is TGTGCCAGCGCACGGGGACAGGCTGAGGGGGATGAGCAGTTCTTC.

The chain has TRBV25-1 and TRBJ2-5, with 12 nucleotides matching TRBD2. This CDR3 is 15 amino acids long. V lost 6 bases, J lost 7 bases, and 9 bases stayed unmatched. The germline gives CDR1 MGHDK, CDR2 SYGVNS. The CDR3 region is CASRETSGGFGTQYF. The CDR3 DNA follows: TGTGCCAGCAGGGAAACTAGCGGGGGGTTCGGGACCCAGTACTTC.

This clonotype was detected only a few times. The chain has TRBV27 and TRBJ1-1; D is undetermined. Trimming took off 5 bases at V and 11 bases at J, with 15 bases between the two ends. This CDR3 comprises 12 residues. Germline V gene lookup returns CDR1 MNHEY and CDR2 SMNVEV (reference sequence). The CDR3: CASSRTGREAFF. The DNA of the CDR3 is TGTGCCAGCAGTCGGACCGGGAGGGAGGCTTTCTTT.

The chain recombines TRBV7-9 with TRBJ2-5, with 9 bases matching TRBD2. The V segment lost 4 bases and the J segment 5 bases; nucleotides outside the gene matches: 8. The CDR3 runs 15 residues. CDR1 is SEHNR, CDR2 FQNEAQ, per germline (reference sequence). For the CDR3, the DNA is TGTGCCAGCAGCTCCGGGACTAGCATTCTCGAGACCCAGTACTTC. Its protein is CASSSGTSILETQYF.

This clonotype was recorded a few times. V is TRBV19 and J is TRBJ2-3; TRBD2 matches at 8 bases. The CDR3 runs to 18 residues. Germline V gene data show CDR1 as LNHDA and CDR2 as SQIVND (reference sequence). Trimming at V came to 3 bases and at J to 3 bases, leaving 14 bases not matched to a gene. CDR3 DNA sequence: TGTGCCAGTAGTATCCTACCCCCTCGGGGGGGGGCAACAGATACGCAGTATTTT. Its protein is CASSILPPRGGATDTQYF.

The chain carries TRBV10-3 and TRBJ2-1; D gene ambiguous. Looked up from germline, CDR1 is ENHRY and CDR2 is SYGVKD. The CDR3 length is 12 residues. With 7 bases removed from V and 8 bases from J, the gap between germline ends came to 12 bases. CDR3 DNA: TGTGCCATCACCCCTGGGCCCGATGAGCAGTTCTTC. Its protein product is CAITPGPDEQFF.

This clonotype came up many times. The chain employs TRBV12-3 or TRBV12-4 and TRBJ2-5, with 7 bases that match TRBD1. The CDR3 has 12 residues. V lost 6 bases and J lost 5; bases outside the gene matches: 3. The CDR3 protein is CASSLTGETQYF. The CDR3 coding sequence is TGTGCCAGCAGCTTGACAGGGGAGACCCAGTACTTC.

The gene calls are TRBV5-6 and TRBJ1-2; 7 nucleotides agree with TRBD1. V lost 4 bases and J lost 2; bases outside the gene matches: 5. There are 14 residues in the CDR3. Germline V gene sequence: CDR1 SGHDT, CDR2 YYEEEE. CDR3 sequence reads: CASSGPGQNYGYTF. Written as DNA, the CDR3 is TGTGCCAGCAGCGGCCCGGGACAGAACTATGGCTACACCTTC.

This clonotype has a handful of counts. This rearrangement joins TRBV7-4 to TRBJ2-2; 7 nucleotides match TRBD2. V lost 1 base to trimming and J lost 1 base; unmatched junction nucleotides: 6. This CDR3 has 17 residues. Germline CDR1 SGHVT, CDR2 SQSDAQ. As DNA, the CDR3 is TGTGCCAGCAGCTTAGACCGGCTAGCGGTGAACACCGGGGAGCTGTTTTTT. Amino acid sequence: CASSLDRLAVNTGELFF.

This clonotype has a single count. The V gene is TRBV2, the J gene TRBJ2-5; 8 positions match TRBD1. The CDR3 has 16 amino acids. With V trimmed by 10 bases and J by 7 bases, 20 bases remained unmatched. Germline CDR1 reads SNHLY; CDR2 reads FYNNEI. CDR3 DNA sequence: TGTGCCACCCACGTTCCGGGACAGGTGATCGGAGGGACCCAGTACTTC. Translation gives CATHVPGQVIGGTQYF.